Below, 3 T cell receptor beta chains from the same sample are listed, as sequenced in a study of T cells after yellow fever vaccination (dated by TCRdb to about 2019). The library was prepared using 5' RACE. The listed sequencing device is Illumina NovaSeq 6000. The public reads were reprocessed in TCRdb via fastp at Q25 and MiXCR, keeping in-frame beta chains. Rows are combined by CDR3 protein, so each entry shows the most common genes and DNA. The sample profile shows about 260,000 distinct CDR3 sequences; 5.2% of them were found once. About 3.5% of the sample lies in the top ten. The treatment or condition label of this sample denotes: live attenuated yellow fever vaccine strain. The source material was CD4+ T cells sorted from PBMCs, sampled on the day of the yellow fever booster vaccination. The receptors stem from a man aged 18 to 29 who received the YFV17D yellow fever vaccine.

This clonotype was recorded a few times. The gene calls are TRBV5-1 and TRBJ1-5; possible D gene TRBD1, 5 bases. This CDR3 has 14 amino acids. Trimming removed 3 bases from V and 6 bases from J, with 13 bases in between. Per the germline V gene, CDR1 is SGHRS and CDR2 is YFSETQ. This CDR3 reads CASSSRPGGQPQHF. The CDR3 coding sequence is TGCGCCAGCAGCTCCCGCCCTGGGGGTCAGCCCCAGCATTTT.

The chain carries TRBV10-3 and TRBJ2-3; D remains unclear. Germline CDR1 is ENHRY and CDR2 is SYGVKD. The CDR3 is made up of 12 amino acids. Deletions cut 8 bases from V and 1 base from J, with 7 bases between. CDR3: CAIGVGTDTQYF. CDR3 bases: TGTGCCATCGGGGTGGGCACAGATACGCAGTATTTT.

There are a few counts of this clonotype. The rearrangement uses TRBV10-3 and TRBJ1-5, with a tentative D call TRBD1 (5 bases). CDR1 and CDR2 from the germline V gene are ENHRY and SYGVKD. The CDR3 has 14 amino acids. Trimming removed 3 bases at V and 9 bases at J, with 15 bases between. CDR3 residues: CAISEGTPAGPQHF. CDR3 nucleotide sequence: TGTGCCATCAGTGAAGGGACGCCGGCAGGGCCCCAGCATTTT.